The source of this T cell receptor beta chain is a study of breast tumors, draining lymph nodes, adjacent tissues. Study-wide points: Tumor repertoires ranked between lymph nodes and nontumor tissue in diversity, with V and J gene preferences.

TCRdb redid the calling of the multiplex PCR reads with MiXCR, one entry per CDR3 protein. Here the sample spans about 200,000 distinct CDR3 sequences, approximately 33% being singletons. Per the germline V gene, CDR1 is LGHDT and CDR2 is YNNKEL (reference sequence). CDR3 length: 12 amino acids. The germline V and J ends were trimmed by 4 bases and 8 bases, with 8 bases remaining between them. This clonotype has at least ten counts. Its specificity is not known. Axillary draining lymph nodes of breast cancer patients supplied the node samples. The specimen was axillary lymph node tissue. The TCR comes from a female donor with breast cancer. Some clones in this sample may be carry-over from other donors' samples. V gene TRBV3-1 combines with J gene TRBJ1-4, with D possibly being TRBD1 (5 bases). The CDR3 nucleotides read TGTGCCAGCAGCCGACGGGGGGAAAAACTGTTTTTT. Protein sequence: CASSRRGEKLFF.